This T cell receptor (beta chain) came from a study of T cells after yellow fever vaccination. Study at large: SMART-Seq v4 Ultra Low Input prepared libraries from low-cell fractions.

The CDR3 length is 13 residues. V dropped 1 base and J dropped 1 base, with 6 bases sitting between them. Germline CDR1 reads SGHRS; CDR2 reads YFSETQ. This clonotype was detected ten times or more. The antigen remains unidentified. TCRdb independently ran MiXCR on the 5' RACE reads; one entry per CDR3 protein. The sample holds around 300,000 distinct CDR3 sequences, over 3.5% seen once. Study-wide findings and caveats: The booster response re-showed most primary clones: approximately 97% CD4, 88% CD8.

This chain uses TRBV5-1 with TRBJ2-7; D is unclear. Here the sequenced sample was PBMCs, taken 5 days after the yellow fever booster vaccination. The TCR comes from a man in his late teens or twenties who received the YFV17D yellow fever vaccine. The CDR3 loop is CASSLYPSYEQYV. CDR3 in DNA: TGCGCCAGCAGCTTGTATCCTTCCTACGAGCAGTACGTC.